Presented here are 30 T cell receptor beta chains from one specimen sequenced in a study of human T cells and chemical hapten exposure. Indicated time point: patch test 1, 2 weeks after DPC sensitization. Treatment meaning: therapeutic diphenylcyclopropenone sensitization with weekly scalp DPC. TCRdb re-called the RACE reads with MiXCR, one entry per CDR3 protein. The sample records roughly 82,000 distinct CDR3 sequences, about 11% being singletons. Sequencing used whole blood, obtained in connection with sensitization to the hapten diphenylcyclopropenone (DPC). Receptor source: a woman between 55 and 75 years old with alopecia areata. Some clones in this sample may be carry-over from other donors' samples.

This clonotype was observed a few times. The J gene is TRBJ2-3, the V gene TRBV5-8; tentatively, D is TRBD1 (6 bases). V lost 6 bases, J lost 2 bases, and 16 bases lay in between. The V gene's germline CDR1 is SGHTS and CDR2 YDEGEE. This CDR3 region has 15 residues. The CDR3 DNA reads TGTGCCAGCACTTCGCCCTGGACAGCCACAGATACGCAGTATTTT. It is translated as CASTSPWTATDTQYF.

This clonotype occurred many times. The chain is built from TRBV10-3 and TRBJ2-7; D gene ambiguous. V was shortened by 2 bases and J by 2 bases, with 7 bases between the two germline ends. CDR3 size: 13 residues. CDR1 and CDR2 from the germline V gene are ENHRY and SYGVKD. The DNA for the CDR3 is TGTGCCATCAGTGAGATGGTTGCCTACGAGCAGTACTTC. Protein sequence: CAISEMVAYEQYF.

This clonotype was seen repeatedly, ten times or more. The chain links TRBV2 to TRBJ1-1; D not certain. Trimming removed 4 bases from V and 2 bases from J, with 14 bases in between. CDR3 length: 15 amino acids. The germline V gene encodes CDR1 SNHLY and CDR2 FYNNEI. The CDR3 reads CASSGTSGFNTEAFF. CDR3 DNA: TGTGCCAGCAGTGGCACGTCAGGCTTTAACACTGAAGCTTTCTTT.

This clonotype was found many times. The chain employs TRBV5-1 and TRBJ2-1, with a weak D call TRBD2 (6 bases). V lost 0 bases to trimming and J lost 4 bases, with 23 bases between them. The CDR3 totals 19 residues. Germline loops: CDR1 SGHRS, CDR2 YFSETQ. The CDR3, as DNA: TGCGCCAGCAGCTTGGCCGTTTTAGCGCTACCGGAGGGATACAATGAGCAGTTCTTC. Translating it yields CASSLAVLALPEGYNEQFF.

The chain is built from TRBV10-3 and TRBJ2-1; maybe TRBD2 (5 bases). V was clipped by 3 bases and J by 7 bases, with 7 bases between them. This CDR3 has 12 amino acids. Germline assignment: CDR1 ENHRY and CDR2 SYGVKD. CDR3 sequence reads: CAISDGENEQFF. The CDR3 nucleotides read TGTGCCATCAGTGATGGGGAGAATGAGCAGTTCTTC.

This clonotype was detected a few times. The V call is TRBV20-1, the J call TRBJ2-3; D not resolved. Trimming left V 2 bases short and J 4 bases short, with 7 bases between. Germline CDR1 and CDR2: DFQATT and SNEGSKA (reference sequence). This CDR3 contains 12 residues. In DNA form, the CDR3 reads TGCAGTGCTAGATTTTCAGCAGATACGCAGTATTTT. Protein: CSARFSADTQYF.

This clonotype was detected only a few times. As DNA, the CDR3 is TGCGCCACCACTCCGGGGGGCGACACAGATACGCAGTATTTT. This encodes CATTPGGDTDTQYF. The V gene is TRBV5-1, the J gene TRBJ2-3; weak D call: TRBD2 (7 bases). The CDR3 extends over 14 amino acids. CDR1 and CDR2 from the germline V gene are SGHRS and YFSETQ. Trimming removed 9 bases at V and 2 bases at J, with 16 bases between.

Ten or more counts support this clonotype. The chain employs TRBV7-3 and TRBJ2-3; D gene unclear. The CDR3 totals 14 residues. V lost 3 bases and J 3 bases, leaving 10 bases between the germline ends. Germline V gives CDR1 SGHTA, CDR2 FQGTGA. The CDR3 spells CASSLGHQTDTQYF. The DNA for the CDR3 is TGTGCCAGCAGCTTGGGCCACCAAACAGATACGCAGTATTTT.

At least ten counts were recorded for this clonotype. The V call is TRBV27, the J call TRBJ1-1; the match to TRBD1 covers 7 bases. Germline CDR1 MNHEY, CDR2 SMNVEV (reference sequence). The CDR3 length is 14 residues. V shed 3 bases, J shed 1 base, and the junction held 2 bases outside the gene matches. CDR3 sequence reads: CASSFRQGNTEAFF. The CDR3 region has the DNA TGTGCCAGCAGTTTTCGACAGGGGAACACTGAAGCTTTCTTT.

This clonotype was recorded many times. The rearrangement joins TRBV25-1 to TRBJ2-5; 9 bases line up with TRBD2. CDR1 and CDR2 (germline): MGHDK, SYGVNS. Germline trimming cut 0 bases from V and 5 bases from J; bases unmatched to any gene: 10. CDR3 length equals 17 residues. CDR3 loop: CASSEYPRLAVEETQYF. The CDR3 DNA reads as TGTGCCAGCAGTGAATATCCCCGACTAGCGGTTGAGGAGACCCAGTACTTC.

This clonotype was observed a few times. This chain joins TRBV29-1 and TRBJ1-2; D is unresolved. The CDR3 is 11 amino acids. The germline CDR1 and CDR2 sequences are SQVTM and ANQGSEA. V was trimmed by 3 bases and J by 4 bases, leaving 6 bases between them. The CDR3 reads CSVDGAYGYTF. The DNA of the CDR3 is TGCAGCGTTGACGGCGCCTATGGCTACACCTTC. The variable domain in full, with the rest retrieved from reference TRBV29-1 and TRBJ1-2, is SAVISQKPSRDICQRGTSLTIQCQVDSQVTMMFWYRQQPGQSLTLIATANQGSEATYESGFVIDKFPISRPNLTFSTLTVSNMSPEDSSIYLCSVDGAYGYTFGSGTRLTVV.

This clonotype turned up a few times. The rearrangement uses TRBV6-1 and TRBJ1-6; 9 nucleotides match TRBD1. Germline CDR1 is MNHNS and CDR2 is SASEGT. Trimming at V came to 7 bases and at J to 7 bases, leaving 5 bases not matched to a gene. This CDR3 has 14 residues. This CDR3 reads CASTGTGNNSPLHF. In DNA, the CDR3 is TGTGCCAGCACCGGGACAGGGAACAATTCACCCCTCCACTTT.

As to this clonotype: Mismatch with germline at one junction end may stem from a read error. The V call is TRBV2, the J call TRBJ1-2; 8 bases are shared with TRBD1. Germline V CDR1 and CDR2: SNHLY, FYNNEI. There are 11 residues in the CDR3. CDR3 nucleotide sequence: TGTGCCAGCAGTGAAAGGACAGGGAGGGTCTTC. Protein product: CASSERTGRVF.

V gene TRBV5-4 combines with J gene TRBJ2-3; 9 bases are shared with TRBD2. V shed 4 bases, J shed 1 base, and the junction held 4 bases outside the gene matches. The CDR3 length is 15 residues. Germline V lookup: CDR1 SGHNT, CDR2 YYREEE (reference sequence). As DNA, the CDR3 is TGTGCCAGCAGCCGTTCTAGCGGGGGCACAGATACGCAGTATTTT. Protein: CASSRSSGGTDTQYF.

CDR3 region: CSAETGSTDTQYF. Written as DNA, the CDR3 is TGCAGCGCCGAGACAGGGAGCACAGATACGCAGTATTTT. The chain employs TRBV29-1 and TRBJ2-3; 7 bases are a match to TRBD1. V gave up 7 bases and J gave up 0 bases; unmatched junction bases: 4. The CDR3 is 13 residues long. CDR1 is SQVTM, CDR2 ANQGSEA, per germline.

This clonotype was observed many times. This chain joins TRBV12-5 and TRBJ1-1; a weak D match, TRBD1 (5 bases). The V and J ends lost 6 bases and 2 bases respectively, with 10 bases between them. The CDR3 runs to 13 residues. Germline CDR1 is LGHNT and CDR2 is FRNRAP. Written as DNA, the CDR3 is TGTGCTAGTGGACCTAGGGGAAACACTGAAGCTTTCTTT. Translating it yields CASGPRGNTEAFF.

V gene TRBV3-1 combines with J gene TRBJ1-2; 7 nucleotides match TRBD1. This CDR3 has 17 residues. Germline V gene sequence: CDR1 LGHDT, CDR2 YNNKEL (reference sequence). With 0 bases clipped from V and 4 bases from J, the junction kept 11 bases outside the gene matches. CDR3 loop: CASSQEFTGTVFYGYTF. The CDR3 coding sequence is TGTGCCAGCAGCCAAGAATTTACCGGGACAGTCTTCTATGGCTACACCTTC. Filled out from reference TRBV3-1 and TRBJ1-2, the complete variable domain reads DTAVSQTPKYLVTQMGNDKSIKCEQNLGHDTMYWYKQDSKKFLKIMFSYNNKELIINETVPNRFSPKSPDKAHLNLHINSLELGDSAVYFCASSQEFTGTVFYGYTFGSGTRLTVV.

V usage is TRBV5-3 and J usage is TRBJ2-2; 8 nucleotides agree with TRBD2. TRBV5-3 is labeled an ORF, and its function is uncertain. The V segment lost 5 bases and the J segment 0 bases; nucleotides outside the gene matches: 9. This CDR3 spans 17 amino acids. CDR3 sequence reads: CARSSLGGGTNTGELFF. CDR3 bases: TGTGCCAGAAGTTCCCTCGGCGGGGGGACGAACACCGGGGAGCTGTTTTTT.

This clonotype was detected a few times. This chain joins TRBV18 and TRBJ2-1; D not resolved. V was clipped by 0 bases and J by 5 bases, with 8 bases between them. Germline V gene lookup returns CDR1 KGHSH and CDR2 LQKENI. This CDR3 contains 14 residues. CDR3 bases: TGTGCCAGCTCACCACCCGAAGGTAACAATGAGCAGTTCTTC. It is translated as CASSPPEGNNEQFF.

This clonotype was seen at least ten times. This sequence joins TRBV6-6 and TRBJ2-6, with D perhaps being TRBD1 or TRBD2 (5 bases each). Trimming stripped 10 bases from V and 0 bases from J, with 10 bases between. The CDR3 has 14 residues. CDR1 and CDR2 from the germline V gene are MNHNY and SVGAGI (reference sequence). CDR3 DNA: TGTGCCACCACGAGGGGCTCTGGGGCCAACGTCCTGACTTTC. It codes for CATTRGSGANVLTF.

The chain is built from TRBV10-2 and TRBJ1-1; D is perhaps TRBD1 (5 bases). From germline, CDR1 is WSHSY and CDR2 SAAADI. V lost 1 base and J 4 bases, leaving 13 bases between the germline ends. This CDR3 spans 15 amino acids. CDR3 coding DNA: TGCGCCAGCAGTGAGTTCGTCAGTGGGGGCACTGAAGCTTTCTTT. This sequence encodes CASSEFVSGGTEAFF.

The V gene is TRBV5-1, the J gene TRBJ1-1; perhaps TRBD1 as D (6 bases). The germline gives CDR1 SGHRS, CDR2 YFSETQ. This CDR3 region has 15 residues. V was clipped by 0 bases and J by 5 bases, with 14 bases between them. In nucleotides, the CDR3 is TGCGCCAGCAGCTTGGACGTAGGAGGGGGTACTGAAGCTTTCTTT. Translated: CASSLDVGGGTEAFF.

There are a few counts of this clonotype. The V and J genes are TRBV5-1 and TRBJ1-5; weak D call: TRBD1 (5 bases). V gave up 3 bases and J gave up 2 bases, with 18 bases separating them. CDR1 is SGHRS, CDR2 YFSETQ, per germline. This CDR3 is built from 17 residues. The CDR3 here is CASSSPRGPGGNQPQHF. The CDR3 region has the DNA TGCGCCAGCAGCTCTCCTAGGGGTCCCGGAGGCAATCAGCCCCAGCATTTT.

This clonotype was counted many times. This rearrangement joins TRBV20-1 to TRBJ1-5; 8 bases line up with TRBD1. CDR1 DFQATT and CDR2 SNEGSKA come from the germline V gene (reference sequence). J was trimmed by 6 bases and V by 5 bases; bases with no gene match: 9. There are 14 residues in the CDR3. Here the CDR3 reads CSAGQGRYGQPQHF. In DNA form, the CDR3 reads TGCAGTGCTGGACAGGGTCGATATGGTCAGCCCCAGCATTTT.

This clonotype was detected ten times or more. The chain carries TRBV7-9 and TRBJ1-1; TRBD1 aligns across 7 bases. This CDR3 comprises 14 residues. Trimming removed 4 bases from V and 3 bases from J; junction bases left unmatched: 5. The germline V gene encodes CDR1 SEHNR and CDR2 FQNEAQ (reference sequence). DNA for the CDR3: TGTGCCAGCAGCTCCCTCACAGGGGACACTGAAGCTTTCTTT. It specifies CASSSLTGDTEAFF.

There are many counts of this clonotype. J is TRBJ1-1 and V is TRBV7-2; 7 positions agree with TRBD1. J gave up 12 bases and V 3 bases, and 7 bases lay outside the gene matches. This CDR3 is 12 amino acids long. Looked up from germline, CDR1 is SGHTA and CDR2 is FQGNSA. The CDR3 DNA sequence: TGTGCCAGCAGCTTGGCCGGGACAGCCTCTTTCTTT. This sequence encodes CASSLAGTASFF.

In this sample, this clonotype turned up many times. V and J are TRBV6-6 and TRBJ2-7; TRBD1 aligns across 8 bases. The CDR3 runs 11 residues. Trimming removed 6 bases from V and 11 bases from J; junction bases left unmatched: 6. In germline, CDR1 is MNHNY, CDR2 SVGAGI (reference sequence). The CDR3: CASRTGAEEYF. The DNA for the CDR3 is TGTGCCAGCAGGACAGGGGCGGAGGAGTACTTC.

This clonotype came up once. The rearrangement links TRBV29-1 to TRBJ2-3; TRBD2 might be the D (5 bases). V dropped 3 bases and J dropped 6 bases, with 13 bases sitting between them. Germline lookup yields CDR1 SQVTM and CDR2 ANQGSEA. The CDR3 has 13 amino acids. The CDR3 loop reads CSVEAIERDTQYF. CDR3 sequence (DNA): TGCAGCGTTGAGGCAATAGAGCGGGATACGCAGTATTTT.

This clonotype was seen a few times. V gene TRBV7-9 combines with J gene TRBJ1-4; no definite D call. The V and J ends lost 5 bases and 4 bases respectively, with 23 bases between them. Germline assignment: CDR1 SEHNR and CDR2 FQNEAQ (reference sequence). The CDR3 runs 18 residues. CDR3 loop: CASSLVWQAIRGNEKLFF. The CDR3 DNA reads TGTGCCAGCAGCCTAGTCTGGCAGGCCATCCGGGGTAATGAAAAACTGTTTTTT.

This clonotype showed up just a few times. Written as DNA, the CDR3 is TGTGCCAGCAGCCAAGGGCCAGACGAGACCCAGTACTTC. Translated, it gives CASSQGPDETQYF. The V call is TRBV3-1, the J call TRBJ2-5; D is ambiguous. The CDR3 runs 13 residues. V lost 1 base, J lost 5 bases, and 8 bases lay in between. CDR1 is LGHDT, CDR2 YNNKEL, per germline (reference sequence).